This T cell receptor beta chain is from a study of neurological immune-mediated disorders. Study observations and caveats: TCR clonal expansion peaked in HTLV-1-associated myelopathy patients and was lowest in multiple sclerosis patients.

Trimming took 2 bases from V and 4 from J; bases not matched to a gene: 6. The CDR3 is 15 amino acids. Per germline, CDR1 SGHRS and CDR2 YFSETQ. Unsorted libraries were generated from 2 million PBMCs. These cells had been stored in RNAlater at -80 C. This clonotype rates as medium-sized. Its antigen is unidentified. MiXCR was run by TCRdb on the 5' RACE reads, yielding one entry per CDR3 protein. The table has roughly 80,000 distinct CDR3 sequences, 10% to 13% seen once. The TCR sequence derives from a man aged 35 to 55 in good health. This chain joins TRBV5-1 and TRBJ2-5; 9 positions agree with TRBD1. Source material: PBMCs. CDR3 DNA: TGCGCCAGCAGCTTAAATACAGGGGGCGGAGAGACCCAGTACTTC. Its protein is CASSLNTGGGETQYF.